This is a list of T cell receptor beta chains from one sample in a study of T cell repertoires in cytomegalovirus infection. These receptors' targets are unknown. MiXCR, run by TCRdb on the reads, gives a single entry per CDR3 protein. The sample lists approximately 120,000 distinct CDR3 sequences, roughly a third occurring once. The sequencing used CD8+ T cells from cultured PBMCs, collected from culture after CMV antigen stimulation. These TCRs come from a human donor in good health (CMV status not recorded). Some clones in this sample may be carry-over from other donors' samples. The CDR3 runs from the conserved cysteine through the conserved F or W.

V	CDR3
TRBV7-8	CGIGGAYNEQFF
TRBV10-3	CAISGGTGPNEKLFF
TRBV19	CASSSPSSGGYEQFF
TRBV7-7	CASSQSIGSSYEQYF
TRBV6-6	CASNWQGMEETQYF
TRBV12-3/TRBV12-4	CASSPRFGYNEQFF
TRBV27	CASTSGDLSYNEQFF
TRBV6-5	CASSHWGGSTDTQYF
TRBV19	CASSIRDSYEQYF
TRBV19	CASRQGSTYEQYF
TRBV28	CASSGGDRGMNEQFF
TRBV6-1	CASSEVGSSGIYF
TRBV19	CASSIPGGAEAFF
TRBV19	CASSIHPLQRFYTEAFF
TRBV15	CATSSFSGPTEQFF
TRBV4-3	CASSQDPYRAGYGYTF
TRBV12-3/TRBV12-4	CASSSTSLEQYF
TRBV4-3	CASSQDGLDGPYEQYF
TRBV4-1	CASSEGQNRYNEQFF
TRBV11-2	CASSLGIGGGTSYEQYF
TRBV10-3	CAISESRRDPGANVLTF
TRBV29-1	CSVGQNTEAFF
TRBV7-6	CASSSETGRGKLFF
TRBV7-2	CASSLRTAYQETQYF
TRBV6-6	CASSYSDRELFF
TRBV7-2	CASSLGGRGTEAFF
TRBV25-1	CASSEYYWTGAGNTIYF
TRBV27	CASSRRRDLYNEQFF
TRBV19	CASSIEAGVDTQYF
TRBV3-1	CASSQQERYYGYTF
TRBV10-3	CAISEPGAADTQYF
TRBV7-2	CASSLTGPHTGELFF
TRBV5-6	CASSYGQGSQQYF
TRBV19	CASSIAPAGQETQYF
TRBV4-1	CASSQEPQGLGETQYF
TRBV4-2	CASSPYLGQNPYPGNTIYF
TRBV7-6	CASSLQGARGGYTF
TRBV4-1	CASSQKQGLFDEQYF
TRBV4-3	CASSQILWGNNEQFF
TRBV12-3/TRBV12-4	CASSLRWGGYTEAFF
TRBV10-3	CAISDPGSNQPQHF
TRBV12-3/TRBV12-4	CASTLGQETQYF
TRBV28	CASSLSGSTDTQYF
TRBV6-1	CASSETHDPTSGQETQYF
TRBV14	CASSQVAYEQYF
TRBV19	CASSAREGAGSRQPQHF